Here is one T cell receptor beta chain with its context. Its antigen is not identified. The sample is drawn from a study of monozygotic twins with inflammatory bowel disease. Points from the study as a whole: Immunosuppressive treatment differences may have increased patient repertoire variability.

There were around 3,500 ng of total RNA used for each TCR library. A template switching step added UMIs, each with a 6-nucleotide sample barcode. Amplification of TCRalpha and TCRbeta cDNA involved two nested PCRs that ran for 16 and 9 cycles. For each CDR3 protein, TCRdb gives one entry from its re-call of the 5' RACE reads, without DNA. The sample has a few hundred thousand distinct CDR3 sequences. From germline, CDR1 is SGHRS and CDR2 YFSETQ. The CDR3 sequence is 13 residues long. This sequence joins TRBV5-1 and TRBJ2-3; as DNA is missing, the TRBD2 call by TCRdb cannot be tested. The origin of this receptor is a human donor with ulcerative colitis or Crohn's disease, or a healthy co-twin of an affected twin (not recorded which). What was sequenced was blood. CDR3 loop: CASTRGGADTQYF. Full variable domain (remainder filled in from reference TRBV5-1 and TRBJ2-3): KAGVTQTPRYLIKTRGQQVTLSCSPISGHRSVSWYQQTPGQGLQFLFEYFSETQRNKGNFPGRFSGRQFSNSRSEMNVSTLELGDSALYLCASTRGGADTQYFGPGTRLTVL.